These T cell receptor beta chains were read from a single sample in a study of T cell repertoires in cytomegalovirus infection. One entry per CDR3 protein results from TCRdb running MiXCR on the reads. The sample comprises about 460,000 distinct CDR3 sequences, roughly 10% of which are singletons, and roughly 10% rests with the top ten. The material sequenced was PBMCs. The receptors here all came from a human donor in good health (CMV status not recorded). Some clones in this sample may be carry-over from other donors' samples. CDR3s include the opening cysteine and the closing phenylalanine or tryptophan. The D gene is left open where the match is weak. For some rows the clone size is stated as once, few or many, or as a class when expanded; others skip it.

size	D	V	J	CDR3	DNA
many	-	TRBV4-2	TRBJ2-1	CASSLGPINEQFF	TGTGCCAGCAGCCTGGGGCCAATCAATGAGCAGTTCTTC
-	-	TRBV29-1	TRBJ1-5	CSVGGIGNQPQHF	TGCAGCGTTGGGGGTATCGGCAATCAGCCCCAGCATTTT
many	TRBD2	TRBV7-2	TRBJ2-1	CASSKTSGSYNEQFF	TGTGCCAGCAGCAAAACTAGCGGCTCCTACAATGAGCAGTTCTTC
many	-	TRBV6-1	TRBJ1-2	CASNNGRINYGYTF	TGTGCCAGCAACAACGGACGGATTAACTATGGCTACACCTTC
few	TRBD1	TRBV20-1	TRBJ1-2	CSAPRQGLGYTF	TGCAGTGCCCCAAGACAGGGGCTTGGCTACACCTTC
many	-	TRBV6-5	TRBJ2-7	CASSRDGRAYEQYF	TGTGCCAGCAGCCGGGACGGAAGAGCCTACGAGCAGTACTTC
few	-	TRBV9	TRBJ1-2	CASSVDPGDRGRYGYTF	TGTGCCAGCAGCGTAGACCCAGGGGACCGCGGACGCTATGGCTACACCTTC
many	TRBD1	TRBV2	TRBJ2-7	CASSEAPGQIYEQYF	TGTGCCAGCAGTGAAGCTCCGGGACAGATCTACGAGCAGTACTTC
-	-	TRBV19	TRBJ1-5	CASSTPGLNQPQHF	TGTGCCAGTAGTACCCCCGGCCTCAATCAGCCCCAGCATTTT
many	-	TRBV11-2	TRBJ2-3	CASSLGAVTSTDTQYF	TGTGCCAGCAGCTTGGGAGCGGTTACTAGCACAGATACGCAGTATTTT
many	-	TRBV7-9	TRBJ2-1	CASSLLAYNEQFF	TGTGCCAGCAGCTTACTAGCCTACAATGAGCAGTTCTTC
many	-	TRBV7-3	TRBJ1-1	CASSPSGGDTEAFF	TGTGCCAGCAGCCCAAGTGGGGGGGACACTGAAGCTTTCTTT
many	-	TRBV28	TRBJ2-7	CATNGDGHLNYEQYF	TGTGCCACCAACGGGGACGGACACCTCAACTACGAGCAGTACTTC
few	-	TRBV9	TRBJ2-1	CASSTRDPVGNEQFF	TGTGCCAGCAGCACACGGGACCCGGTGGGCAATGAGCAGTTCTTC
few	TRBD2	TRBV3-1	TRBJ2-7	CASSQNLAGGSYEQYF	TGTGCCAGCAGCCAAAACTTAGCGGGAGGTTCTTACGAGCAGTACTTC
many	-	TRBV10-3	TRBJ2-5	CAISQGRSETQYF	TGTGCCATCAGTCAAGGACGGTCAGAGACCCAGTACTTC
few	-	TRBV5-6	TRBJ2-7	CASSFQGPDEQYF	TGTGCCAGCAGCTTCCAGGGCCCAGACGAGCAGTACTTC
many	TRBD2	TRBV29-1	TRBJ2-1	CSVEVGISGTYEQFF	TGCAGCGTTGAAGTTGGCATTAGCGGGACTTATGAGCAGTTCTTC
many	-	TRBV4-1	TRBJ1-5	CASSQDWTGGSNQPQHF	TGCGCCAGCAGCCAAGATTGGACCGGGGGAAGCAATCAGCCCCAGCATTTT
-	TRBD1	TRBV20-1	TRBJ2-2	CSARSYRQGSNTGELFF	TGCAGTGCTAGATCCTACAGACAGGGGTCGAACACCGGGGAGCTGTTTTTT
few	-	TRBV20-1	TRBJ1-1	CSARSMQLKTEAFF	TGCAGTGCTAGATCTATGCAGCTAAAAACTGAAGCTTTCTTT
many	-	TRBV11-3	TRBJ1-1	CASSRQGPFGTEAFF	TGTGCCAGCAGCCGGCAAGGGCCCTTCGGCACTGAAGCTTTCTTT
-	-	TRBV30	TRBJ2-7	CAWSTSGTRDYEQYF	TGTGCCTGGAGTACCTCCGGGACGCGTGACTACGAGCAGTACTTC
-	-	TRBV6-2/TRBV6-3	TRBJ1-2	CASSYPQVGSAGYTF	TGTGCCAGCAGTTACCCACAGGTGGGGTCGGCTGGCTACACCTTC
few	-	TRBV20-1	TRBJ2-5	CSARGGSGPTQETQYF	TGCAGTGCTAGAGGGGGGAGCGGGCCGACCCAAGAGACCCAGTACTTC
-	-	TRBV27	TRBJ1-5	CASSLGNGGEPQHF	TGTGCCAGCAGTTTGGGGAACGGGGGGGAGCCCCAGCATTTT
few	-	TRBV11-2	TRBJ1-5	CASSLDGVLPQHF	TGTGCCAGCAGCTTAGATGGAGTACTGCCCCAGCATTTT
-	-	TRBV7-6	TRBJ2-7	CASSSDLRYEQYF	TGTGCCAGCAGCTCCGACCTTCGCTACGAGCAGTACTTC
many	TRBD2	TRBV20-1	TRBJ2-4	CSAWSAGVAKNIQYF	TGCAGTGCCTGGTCAGCGGGAGTGGCCAAAAACATTCAGTACTTC
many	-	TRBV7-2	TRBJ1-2	CASSFYSYYGYTF	TGTGCCAGCAGCTTTTACAGCTACTATGGCTACACCTTC
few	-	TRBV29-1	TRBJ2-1	CSGGGGLSYNEQFF	TGCAGCGGTGGTGGGGGGCTCTCCTACAATGAGCAGTTCTTC
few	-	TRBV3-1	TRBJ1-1	CASSQDRYEAFF	TGTGCCAGCAGCCAAGATCGTTATGAAGCTTTCTTT
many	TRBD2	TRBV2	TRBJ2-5	CASRDSSGGQETQYF	TGTGCCAGCAGGGATAGTAGCGGGGGCCAAGAGACCCAGTACTTC
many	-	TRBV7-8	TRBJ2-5	CASSPKLGVGEETQYF	TGTGCCAGCAGCCCTAAACTCGGAGTAGGGGAAGAGACCCAGTACTTC
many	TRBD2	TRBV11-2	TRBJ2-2	CASRFSGRAGGELFF	TGTGCCAGCAGATTTAGCGGGAGGGCCGGCGGGGAGCTGTTTTTT
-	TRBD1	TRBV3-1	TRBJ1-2	CASSPDQGAKGYGYTF	TGTGCCAGCAGCCCTGATCAGGGGGCTAAGGGCTATGGCTACACCTTC
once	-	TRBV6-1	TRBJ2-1	CASRRDSGDEQFF	TGTGCCAGCCGAAGGGACTCAGGGGATGAGCAGTTCTTC
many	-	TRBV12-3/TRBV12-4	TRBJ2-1	CASTEAASYNEQFF	TGTGCCAGCACTGAGGCGGCCTCCTACAATGAGCAGTTCTTC
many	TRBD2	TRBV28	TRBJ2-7	CASSLLPGLAGDGYEQYF	TGTGCCAGCAGTTTACTCCCCGGACTAGCGGGAGATGGCTACGAGCAGTACTTC
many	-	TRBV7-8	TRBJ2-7	CASSYGEYEQYF	TGTGCCAGCAGTTATGGGGAATACGAGCAGTACTTC
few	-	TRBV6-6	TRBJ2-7	CASSSPRTAYEQYF	TGTGCCAGCAGCTCACCCAGGACAGCCTACGAGCAGTACTTC
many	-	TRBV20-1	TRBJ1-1	CSTEARWGMNTEAFF	TGCAGTACAGAGGCTCGGTGGGGCATGAACACTGAAGCTTTCTTT
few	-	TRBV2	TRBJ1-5	CASRPQRGGNQPQHF	TGTGCCAGCAGGCCCCAACGGGGGGGCAACCAGCCCCAGCATTTT
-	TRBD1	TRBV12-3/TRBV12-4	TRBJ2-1	CASSFRDRYNEQFF	TGTGCCAGCAGTTTTAGGGACAGATACAATGAGCAGTTCTTC
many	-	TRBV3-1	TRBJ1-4	CASSQGVGQTSTNEKLFF	TGTGCCAGCAGCCAAGGAGTTGGACAGACCTCAACTAATGAAAAACTGTTTTTT
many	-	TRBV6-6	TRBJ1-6	CASSYSQYNSPLHF	TGTGCCAGCAGTTACTCTCAGTATAATTCACCCCTCCACTTT
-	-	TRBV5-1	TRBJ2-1	CASSQSGNNEQFF	TGCGCCAGCAGCCAGTCAGGGAACAATGAGCAGTTCTTC
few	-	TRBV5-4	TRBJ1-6	CASKPQSGYNSPLHF	TGTGCCAGCAAACCCCAAAGTGGCTATAATTCACCCCTCCACTTT
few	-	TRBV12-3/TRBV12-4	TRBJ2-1	CASSLGTAGEQFF	TGTGCCAGCAGTTTAGGGACCGCGGGTGAGCAGTTCTTC